The 27 T cell receptor beta chains reported below all come from one sample, sequenced in a study of blood T cells in healthy people across ages. Primed by a sample-barcoded 5' primer and a J-beta primer mix, a second PCR proceeded for about 7 to 11 cycles. One entry per CDR3 protein, called by TCRdb with MiXCR from the 5' RACE reads. Found here are over a million distinct CDR3 sequences, 42% of them singletons; the top ten hold more than 4%. The material sequenced was blood. These receptor sequences come from a woman aged 18-29 years in good health.

V usage is TRBV5-1 and J usage is TRBJ2-2, with D possibly called TRBD1 or TRBD2 (7 bases each). CDR1 and CDR2 from the germline V gene are SGHRS and YFSETQ. The CDR3 contains 16 residues. Trimming removed 0 bases from V and 5 bases from J, with 14 bases in between. The CDR3 DNA follows: TGCGCCAGCAGCTTGGCCGGGACAGCGGGGACCGGGGAGCTGTTTTTT. Encoded protein: CASSLAGTAGTGELFF.

For this clonotype: An end of the junction does not agree with germline; a read error may underlie this. The chain recombines TRBV5-1 with TRBJ1-2; no firm D call. CDR3 length: 15 residues. Germline V lookup: CDR1 SGHRS, CDR2 YFSETQ. The CDR3 DNA follows: TGCGCCAGCAGCTTGGCCCCAGGAGCTAACTATGGCTACATCTTC. Its translation is CASSLAPGANYGYIF.

The gene calls are TRBV15 and TRBJ2-7; D may be TRBD1 or TRBD2 (5 bases each). The CDR3 runs 17 residues. CDR1 is LNHNV, CDR2 YYDKDF, per germline (reference sequence). Deletions cut 4 bases from V and 7 bases from J, with 26 bases between. The CDR3 loop is CATSTTRLGTVYNEQYF. As DNA, the CDR3 is TGTGCCACCAGCACCACGAGGCTGGGGACCGTCTACAATGAGCAGTACTTC.

About this clonotype itself: Mismatch with germline at one junction end may stem from a read error. The chain uses TRBV6-2 or TRBV6-3 and TRBJ2-1; either TRBD1 or TRBD2 may fit D (5 bases each). CDR3 size: 15 residues. The V gene's germline CDR1 is MNHEY and CDR2 SVGEGT. CDR3 sequence (DNA): TGTGCCAGCAGTCCAGGGCGGGCCCTCTACAATGAGCGGTTCTTC. It encodes CASSPGRALYNERFF.

The genes are TRBV7-2 and TRBJ2-1, with TRBD2 identical over 8 bases. The CDR3 is 16 residues long. V trimming: 4 bases; J trimming: 9 bases; junction bases outside the gene matches: 14. Germline CDR1 and CDR2: SGHTA and FQGNSA. The CDR3 loop is CASSSRYPGAGGEQFF. The CDR3 bases are TGTGCCAGCAGCTCGAGATATCCGGGGGCGGGAGGTGAGCAGTTCTTC.

The count of this clonotype is one. This chain uses TRBV29-1 with TRBJ2-7, with D perhaps assigned TRBD1 or TRBD2 (7 bases each). V was clipped by 6 bases and J by 1 base, with 16 bases between them. The length of the CDR3 is 14 residues. Germline V CDR1 and CDR2: SQVTM, ANQGSEA. The CDR3 region has the DNA TGCAGCGTGGGAGGGGGCTCCCCTTCCTACGAGCAGTACTTC. Protein product: CSVGGGSPSYEQYF.

The CDR3 reads CASSILAGGLNNEQFF. CDR3 nucleotides: TGTGCCAGCAGCATTTTAGCGGGGGGACTTAACAATGAGCAGTTCTTC. The chain recombines TRBV7-9 with TRBJ2-1; 10 positions agree with TRBD2. This CDR3 contains 16 residues. Germline assignment: CDR1 SEHNR and CDR2 FQNEAQ (reference sequence). Unmatched junction bases numbered 9, after V lost 5 bases and J lost 5 bases.

The V gene is TRBV7-2, the J gene TRBJ1-4; TRBD1 agrees at 7 bases. This CDR3 comprises 15 residues. J gave up 5 bases and V 5 bases, and 8 bases lay outside the gene matches. Germline lookup yields CDR1 SGHTA and CDR2 FQGNSA. The CDR3 region is CASSQGTVLNEKLFF. CDR3 bases: TGTGCCAGCAGCCAGGGGACAGTTCTCAATGAAAAACTGTTTTTT.

This clonotype occurred a few times. The chain carries TRBV3-1 and TRBJ1-3; D gene ambiguous. The CDR3 sequence is 15 residues long. V was shortened by 6 bases and J by 0 bases, with 12 bases between the two germline ends. The germline CDR1 and CDR2 sequences are LGHDT and YNNKEL (reference sequence). DNA of the CDR3: TGTGCCAGCAGTCGGACGGAGAGCTCTGGAAACACCATATATTTT. Its translation: CASSRTESSGNTIYF. Using reference TRBV3-1 and TRBJ1-3 for the parts outside the CDR3, the full variable domain is DTAVSQTPKYLVTQMGNDKSIKCEQNLGHDTMYWYKQDSKKFLKIMFSYNNKELIINETVPNRFSPKSPDKAHLNLHINSLELGDSAVYFCASSRTESSGNTIYFGEGSWLTVV.

This clonotype was observed many times. This chain links TRBV6-2 or TRBV6-3 with TRBJ2-3; no firm D call. Germline V lookup: CDR1 MNHEY, CDR2 SVGEGT. The CDR3 covers 14 residues. Trimming took off 0 bases at V and 6 bases at J, with 10 bases between the two ends. The CDR3 sequence: CASSYSPRADTQYF. The CDR3 DNA follows: TGTGCCAGCAGTTACTCACCTAGGGCTGATACGCAGTATTTT.

The chain employs TRBV24-1 and TRBJ2-2; D is uncertain. The CDR3 length is 14 residues. V lost 7 bases, J lost 6 bases, and 14 bases lay in between. Looked up from germline, CDR1 is KGHDR and CDR2 is SFDVKD. CDR3 protein: CATRDSPESGELFF. Written as DNA, the CDR3 is TGTGCCACCAGAGATAGTCCTGAGTCCGGGGAGCTGTTTTTT.

The chain links TRBV3-1 to TRBJ2-1; unclear D gene. CDR3 length: 14 amino acids. The ends were cut back, 4 bases at V and 4 bases at J, with 11 bases in the middle. Germline CDR1 is LGHDT and CDR2 is YNNKEL (reference sequence). The CDR3 reads CASSPPDRYNEQFF. The CDR3 region has the DNA TGTGCCAGCAGCCCACCGGACCGATACAATGAGCAGTTCTTC.

The chain joins TRBV28 to TRBJ1-1, with 7 nucleotides matching TRBD1. The CDR3 consists of 16 residues. Germline CDR1 and CDR2: MDHEN and SYDVKM. V was pared by 1 base and J by 1 base, with 6 bases of the junction left unmatched. The CDR3 nucleotides are TGTGCCAGCAGTTTATACAGGGGCCTGAGGAACACTGAAGCTTTCTTT. It translates to CASSLYRGLRNTEAFF.

This chain links TRBV12-3 or TRBV12-4 with TRBJ1-4, with a weak D call TRBD1 (5 bases). This CDR3 spans 14 amino acids. The V gene lost 3 bases and the J gene lost 7 bases, with 12 bases spanning the gap. This chain's CDR3 is CASSFGGVAEKLFF. The CDR3 DNA reads as TGTGCCAGCAGTTTCGGGGGGGTGGCTGAAAAACTGTTTTTT.

This chain joins TRBV7-9 and TRBJ1-1, with D possibly matching TRBD1 (5 bases). From germline, CDR1 is SEHNR and CDR2 FQNEAQ (reference sequence). The CDR3 is 17 residues long. V was cut by 2 bases and J by 0 bases, with 16 bases left in between. CDR3 loop: CASSLRGGRALNTEAFF. As DNA, the CDR3 is TGTGCCAGCAGCTTAAGGGGCGGCAGGGCCTTGAACACTGAAGCTTTCTTT.

The chain joins TRBV10-3 to TRBJ2-7, with D tentatively TRBD2 (5 bases). This CDR3 has 14 amino acids. Trimming removed 6 bases at V and 4 bases at J, with 16 bases between. Germline CDR1 reads ENHRY; CDR2 reads SYGVKD. The CDR3 sequence is CAIRREGVSYEQYF. CDR3 sequence (DNA): TGTGCCATCAGGAGGGAAGGAGTTTCGTACGAGCAGTACTTC.

J is TRBJ2-1 and V is TRBV20-1; 9 bases are shared with TRBD1. Per germline, CDR1 DFQATT and CDR2 SNEGSKA (reference sequence). V lost 1 base and J lost 8; bases outside the gene matches: 27. CDR3 size: 21 residues. CDR3 in DNA: TGCAGTGCTAGAGCCGGGGGTGAATGGAACTTACAGGGGGCAACTGGGGATGAGCAGTTCTTC. Translated: CSARAGGEWNLQGATGDEQFF.

In nucleotides, the CDR3 is TGCAGCGTTGTGGCGGGGCTCAGCACAGATACGCAGTATTTT. Translation gives CSVVAGLSTDTQYF. The chain couples TRBV29-1 to TRBJ2-3, with D possibly TRBD2 on 6 matching bases. Between the trimmed V and J ends, which lost 4 bases and 0 bases, there was a span of 11 bases. This CDR3 is built from 14 residues. Germline loops: CDR1 SQVTM, CDR2 ANQGSEA.

The rearrangement uses TRBV28 and TRBJ2-5; a weak D match, TRBD1 (5 bases). Germline-derived CDR1 and CDR2 are MDHEN and SYDVKM. Trimming took off 5 bases at V and 0 bases at J, with 13 bases between the two ends. This CDR3 has 15 amino acids. The CDR3 DNA sequence: TGTGCCAGCAGTGACAGCGATCGGTACCAAGAGACCCAGTACTTC. It codes for CASSDSDRYQETQYF.

Worth noting for this clonotype: The germline gene is not matched at one end of the junction; a read error may be the cause. V is TRBV6-6 and J is TRBJ2-5, with D unresolved. Looked up from germline, CDR1 is MNHNY and CDR2 is SVGAGI (reference sequence). This CDR3 spans 14 amino acids. CDR3 amino acids: CASSYGPVEETQYF. CDR3 DNA: TGTGCCAGCAGTTACGGCCCGGTTGAAGAAACCCAGTACTTC.

In nucleotides, the CDR3 is TGCGCCAGCAGCTTGAGGGACGGGGACTACGAGCAGTACTTC. This gives the protein CASSLRDGDYEQYF. The V call is TRBV5-1, the J call TRBJ2-7; D is tentatively TRBD1 or TRBD2 (5 bases each). This CDR3 is built from 14 residues. With 1 base removed from V and 3 bases from J, the gap between germline ends came to 11 bases. In germline, CDR1 is SGHRS, CDR2 YFSETQ.

With regard to this clonotype: A much larger clone lies a single base off, so this may be a read error. The V call is TRBV10-3, the J call TRBJ2-3; 14 nucleotides match TRBD2. The germline V gene has CDR1 ENHRY and CDR2 SYGVKD. The CDR3 extends over 17 amino acids. The CDR3 loop is CAFSDRTSGRTTDTQYF. The CDR3 bases are TGTGCCTTCAGTGACCGGACTAGCGGGAGGACCACAGATACGCAGTATTTT.

The table lists this clonotype with a few counts. V is TRBV5-1 and J is TRBJ2-2; 7 positions agree with TRBD1. The CDR3 length is 15 residues. V shed 4 bases, J shed 5 bases, and the junction held 8 bases outside the gene matches. Germline lookup yields CDR1 SGHRS and CDR2 YFSETQ. DNA of the CDR3: TGCGCCAGCAGCCCTCTGCAGGGGGATACCGGGGAGCTGTTTTTT. Translation: CASSPLQGDTGELFF.

The V and J genes are TRBV6-2 or TRBV6-3 and TRBJ2-5; D possibly corresponds to TRBD1 (6 bases). Trimming took 4 bases from V and 6 from J, leaving 18 bases between them. The CDR3 loop spans 15 amino acids. CDR1 is MNHEY, CDR2 SVGEGT, per germline. CDR3 amino acids: CASSFQGPFTKTQYF. The DNA for the CDR3 is TGTGCCAGCAGTTTCCAGGGGCCTTTTACGAAGACCCAGTACTTC.

This clonotype was seen a few times. The J gene is TRBJ1-1, the V gene TRBV6-1, with D tentatively TRBD1 (5 bases). Deletions cut 0 bases from V and 4 bases from J, with 12 bases between. Germline assignment: CDR1 MNHNS and CDR2 SASEGT. CDR3 size: 15 residues. The CDR3: CASSEAGGTFTEAFF. The CDR3, as DNA: TGTGCCAGCAGTGAAGCTGGGGGGACTTTCACTGAAGCTTTCTTT.

J is TRBJ2-7 and V is TRBV28; 7 bases are shared with TRBD2. The ends lost 8 bases at V and 0 bases at J; junction bases unmatched: 10. Looked up from germline, CDR1 is MDHEN and CDR2 is SYDVKM. CDR3 size: 15 residues. The DNA of the CDR3 is TGTGCCAGCTCAACCCCCGGGGGGATCTCCTACGAGCAGTACTTC. It specifies CASSTPGGISYEQYF.

The V and J genes are TRBV9 and TRBJ1-6; D is uncertain. The CDR3 has 13 amino acids. Germline assignment: CDR1 SGDLS and CDR2 YYNGEE. V lost 3 bases, J lost 11 bases, and 12 bases lay in between. The CDR3, as DNA: TGTGCCAGCAGCGGCGGCGGTGCGGCACCCCTCCACTTT. Residues: CASSGGGAAPLHF.